This entry is about one T cell receptor (beta chain). This entry belongs to a study of CD8+ T cells in alopecia areata. The treatment denotes: oral pan-JAK inhibitor, 5-10 mg twice daily. Sequencing relied on a cDNA template that was reverse transcribed from extracted RNA. Profiling relied on immunoSEQ multiplex PCR, and the TCRdb table lists in-frame clones only, not all of them. This table has 90,000 to 150,000 clones, more than 45% appearing once. After removal of 4 bases from V and 4 bases from J, the junction contained 6 bases not matched to a gene. Germline-derived CDR1 and CDR2 are SEHNR and FQNEAQ (reference sequence). The CDR3 consists of 14 residues.

The material was CD4+ T cells sorted from blood, obtained at week 4, from a patient treated with tofacitinib. J is TRBJ2-5 and V is TRBV7-9, with 7 positions matching TRBD1. This receptor was obtained from a human donor with alopecia areata. CDR3 nucleotides: TGTGCCAGCAGCTCTTTGACAGGGCGAGAGACCCAGTACTTC. Translating gives CASSSLTGRETQYF.